This TCR beta chain was found in a study of blood T cell repertoires in COVID-19. Across the study: Italy, Spain and the United States were the sources of the convalescent and acute COVID-19 samples. Sources were T cells, B-cell-depleted T cells, or PBMCs; the material itself was cDNA or gDNA.

This clone was recorded a few times. In the study's own analysis: Amplification of reference gene primers was used by the study to estimate nucleated cell counts. Data came from immunoSEQ multiplex PCR; TCRdb stores just in-frame clones and leaves some out. V, J and clone size reflect that table, while D and trimming were determined from the DNA. In the table there are about 84,000 clones, about four fifths of which are singletons. V was cut by 9 bases and J by 3 bases, with 14 bases left in between. Germline V lookup: CDR1 LNHDA, CDR2 SQIVND (reference sequence). The CDR3 consists of 14 residues. Sequenced material: peripheral blood. The gene calls are TRBV19 and TRBJ1-4, with D possibly being TRBD1 (5 bases). The TCR originated in an elderly man with active or convalescent COVID-19. The CDR3 region is CASLGAGPNEKLFF. For the CDR3, the DNA is TGTGCCAGCTTAGGGGCAGGGCCTAATGAAAAACTGTTTTTT.